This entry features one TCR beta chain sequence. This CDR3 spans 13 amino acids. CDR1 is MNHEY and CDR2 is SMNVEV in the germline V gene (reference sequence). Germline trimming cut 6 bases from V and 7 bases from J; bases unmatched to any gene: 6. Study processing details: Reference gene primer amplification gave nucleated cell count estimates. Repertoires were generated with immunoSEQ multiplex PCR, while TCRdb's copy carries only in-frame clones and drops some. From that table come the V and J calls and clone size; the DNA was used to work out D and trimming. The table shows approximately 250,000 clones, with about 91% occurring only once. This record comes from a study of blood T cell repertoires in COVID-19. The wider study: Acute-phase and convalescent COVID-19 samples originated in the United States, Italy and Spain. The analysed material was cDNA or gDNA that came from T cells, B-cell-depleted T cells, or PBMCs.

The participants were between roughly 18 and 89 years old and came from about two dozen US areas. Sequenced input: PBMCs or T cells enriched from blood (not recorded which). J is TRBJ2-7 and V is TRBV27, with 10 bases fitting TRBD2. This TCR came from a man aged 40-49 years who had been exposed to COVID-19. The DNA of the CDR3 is TGTGCCAGCAGGATAGCGGGAGGAGAAGAGCAGTACTTC. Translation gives CASRIAGGEEQYF.